This T cell receptor (beta chain) was observed in a study of CD8 T cells in Susac syndrome. Random hexamers were used to reverse transcribe the RNA input (about 0.5 to 1 ug). TCRdb itself ran the immunoSEQ multiplex PCR reads through MiXCR, one entry per CDR3 protein. Of around 200,000 distinct CDR3 sequences in the sample, over 90% were seen once. The ends lost 0 bases at V and 6 bases at J; junction bases unmatched: 4. The CDR3 consists of 14 residues. Looked up from germline, CDR1 is GTSNPN and CDR2 is SVGIG (reference sequence). This receptor was identified in a human donor with multiple sclerosis. Source material: CD4+ T cells from PBMCs. This sequence joins TRBV30 and TRBJ2-2, with 7 nucleotides matching TRBD1. CDR3 coding DNA: TGTGCCTGGAGTGTACAAGGGGGCCCCGGGGAGCTGTTTTTT. Its translation: CAWSVQGGPGELFF.